This T cell receptor (beta chain) comes out of a study of beta chain features in type 1 diabetes. Whole-study context: There were approximately 100,000,000 sorted cells examined across all samples. Study observations and caveats: Overrepresentation of cells with high TCR expression could result from cDNA sequencing.

TCRB transcripts that were expressed got sequenced, as all of the isolated RNA had been reverse transcribed. Naive, central memory and regulatory T cell samples averaged around 3.9 million reads. Profiling relied on immunoSEQ multiplex PCR, and the TCRdb table lists in-frame clones only, not all of them. The sample includes 450,000 to 550,000 clones, around 28% of them seen just once. This clone has more than one count but fewer than ten. Its cognate antigen is unknown. Blood was drawn once from each donor into heparinised tubes. The draws averaged around 120 mL. Trimming removed 3 bases at V and 2 bases at J, with 10 bases between. The germline CDR1 and CDR2 sequences are SGHTA and FQGNSA. The CDR3 is 14 amino acids.

Sequenced material: naive CD4+ T cells from blood. This TCR derives from a man younger than 35 in good health. This chain connects TRBV7-2 to TRBJ1-1, with D perhaps TRBD1 (6 bases). This CDR3 reads CASSFMGHNTEAFF. CDR3 nucleotide sequence: TGTGCCAGCAGCTTTATGGGACATAACACTGAAGCTTTCTTT.